Below, 21 T cell receptor beta chains from the same sample are listed, as sequenced in a study of cytomegalovirus exposure and HLA in healthy donors. The PCR made use of 60 Vbeta and 13 Jbeta primers. Method: immunoSEQ multiplex PCR; TCRdb's copy keeps in-frame clones and lacks some. Its table lists 150,000 to 200,000 clones. The sequencing sample was made of PBMCs. The receptors here all came from an older woman in good health and CMV-seronegative.

V usage is TRBV5-4 and J usage is TRBJ1-4, with no clear D. The CDR3 runs to 15 residues. V was pared by 1 base and J by 0 bases, with 7 bases between. CDR1 is SGHNT and CDR2 is YYREEE in the germline V gene (reference sequence). CDR3 sequence reads: CASSLSGSTNEKLFF. The CDR3 region has the DNA TGTGCCAGCAGCTTGTCGGGATCAACTAATGAAAAACTGTTTTTT.

J is TRBJ2-1 and V is TRBV14, with 10 positions matching TRBD2. The germline V gene has CDR1 SGHDN and CDR2 FVKESK. Losses at the gene ends were 0 bases for V and 7 bases for J; bases not matched to a gene: 6. CDR3 length equals 16 residues. The CDR3 spells CASSQEFGTSANEQFF. The DNA for the CDR3 is TGTGCCAGCAGCCAAGAGTTCGGGACTAGCGCTAATGAGCAGTTCTTC.

V is TRBV19 and J is TRBJ1-1; TRBD1 might be the D (5 bases). The CDR3 consists of 15 residues. V was trimmed by 3 bases and J by 3 bases, leaving 14 bases between them. Germline V gene lookup returns CDR1 LNHDA and CDR2 SQIVND (reference sequence). As DNA, the CDR3 is TGTGCCAGTAGTATTGGGCAGGGCCAGGACACTGAAGCTTTCTTT. Protein: CASSIGQGQDTEAFF.

The chain employs TRBV7-2 and TRBJ2-7; no definite D call. V dropped 5 bases and J dropped 2 bases, with 10 bases sitting between them. The CDR3 is made up of 13 amino acids. CDR1 SGHTA and CDR2 FQGNSA come from the germline V gene. CDR3 in DNA: TGTGCCAGCAGCCGAGACAAAACCTACGAGCAGTACTTC. Encoded protein: CASSRDKTYEQYF.

CDR3 loop: CASSLAVFGGGYTF. The CDR3 DNA is TGTGCCAGCAGTTTAGCGGTATTCGGGGGAGGCTACACCTTC. The gene calls are TRBV27 and TRBJ1-2, with D possibly TRBD1 on 5 matching bases. Per the germline V gene, CDR1 is MNHEY and CDR2 is SMNVEV (reference sequence). Trimming removed 2 bases at V and 8 bases at J, with 15 bases between. The CDR3 is 14 amino acids.

This chain's CDR3 is CASSQVGGASSYEQYF. The CDR3 nucleotides read TGCGCCAGCAGCCAAGTAGGCGGGGCCAGCTCCTACGAGCAGTACTTC. This sequence joins TRBV4-3 and TRBJ2-7, with a tentative D call TRBD2 (6 bases). Trimming pared 1 base from V and 0 bases from J, leaving 13 bases between. Germline V CDR1 and CDR2: LGHNA, YSLEER. The CDR3 loop spans 16 amino acids.

The chain links TRBV4-1 to TRBJ2-1, with TRBD2 identical over 9 bases. J lost 4 bases, V lost 2 bases, and 12 bases had no gene match. This CDR3 spans 18 amino acids. Germline V gene sequence: CDR1 MGHRA, CDR2 YSYEKL. CDR3 sequence reads: CASSQNLGREGRYNEQFF. The CDR3 region has the DNA TGCGCCAGCAGCCAAAACTTAGGGCGGGAGGGCCGGTACAATGAGCAGTTCTTC.

V gene TRBV7-3 combines with J gene TRBJ2-7, with 7 positions matching TRBD1. Trimming at V came to 5 bases and at J to 4 bases, leaving 11 bases not matched to a gene. The CDR3 is made up of 15 amino acids. The germline CDR1 and CDR2 sequences are SGHTA and FQGTGA. The CDR3 spells CASSAAGTAVYEQYF. The CDR3 bases are TGTGCCAGCAGCGCCGCCGGGACAGCTGTTTACGAGCAGTACTTC.

The CDR3 nucleotides read TGTGCCAGCGCGGAAAAGACAGGGGTCGGAAACACCATATATTTT. This encodes CASAEKTGVGNTIYF. The chain couples TRBV11-3 to TRBJ1-3; TRBD1 agrees at 8 bases. The CDR3 spans 15 residues. The germline CDR1 and CDR2 sequences are SGHNT and YENEEA. The V and J ends lost 8 bases and 4 bases, in that order; junction bases with no gene match: 10.

The chain is built from TRBV6-5 and TRBJ1-2; D gene unclear. Germline values: CDR1 MNHEY, CDR2 SVGAGI. V shed 6 bases and J shed 8 bases, with 13 bases lying between them. The CDR3 is made up of 12 amino acids. The CDR3 region has the DNA TGTGCCAGCAGCGGCCCAGGAGGCGGCTACACCTTC. Amino acids: CASSGPGGGYTF.

This chain links TRBV5-6 with TRBJ2-3, with a weak D call TRBD2 (5 bases). The ends were cut back, 1 base at V and 2 bases at J, with 8 bases in the middle. CDR3 size: 14 residues. In germline, CDR1 is SGHDT, CDR2 YYEEEE. CDR3 region: CASSLLAATDTQYF. CDR3 bases: TGTGCCAGCAGCTTGCTAGCCGCCACAGATACGCAGTATTTT.

The rearrangement links TRBV5-5 to TRBJ2-5, with 8 positions matching TRBD1. CDR3 length: 16 residues. After removal of 1 base from V and 0 bases from J, the junction contained 5 bases not matched to a gene. Germline CDR1 SGHKS, CDR2 YYEKEE (reference sequence). CDR3 amino acids: CASSLSRDRNQETQYF. CDR3 in DNA: TGTGCCAGCAGCTTGTCCCGGGACAGGAACCAAGAGACCCAGTACTTC.

The chain recombines TRBV11-2 with TRBJ1-1, with 8 bases fitting TRBD1. Germline CDR1 reads SGHAT; CDR2 reads FQNNGV. The CDR3 extends over 14 amino acids. The junction had 5 bases not matched to a gene; V was cut back by 4 bases and J by 4 bases. For the CDR3, the DNA is TGTGCCAGCAGCTATGGGACAGGTCGCACTGAAGCTTTCTTT. Translating gives CASSYGTGRTEAFF.

The chain couples TRBV6-1 to TRBJ1-6; the D gene is possibly TRBD1 (6 bases). V lost 5 bases and J lost 12, with 17 bases in between. The CDR3 covers 14 residues. The V gene's germline CDR1 is MNHNS and CDR2 SASEGT. This chain's CDR3 is CASSLGATQRPLHF. The CDR3 nucleotides read TGTGCCAGCAGTTTGGGGGCCACCCAAAGACCCCTCCACTTT.

This chain uses TRBV4-2 with TRBJ2-3; TRBD2 aligns across 8 bases. The CDR3 contains 19 residues. The trim removed 0 bases at V and 1 base at J, leaving 12 bases unmatched. CDR1 and CDR2 from the germline V gene are LGHNA and YNFKEQ. CDR3 coding DNA: TGTGCCAGCAGCCAAGATTATATGGTAGCGGGGTCAGGCACAGATACGCAGTATTTT. Translating it yields CASSQDYMVAGSGTDTQYF.

The CDR3 coding sequence is TGTGCCAGCAGCTTAACTGGAGCTAGCGGGAGCTACGAGCAGTACTTC. Translating it yields CASSLTGASGSYEQYF. V is TRBV7-9 and J is TRBJ2-7, with TRBD2 matching 10 bases. Trimming took 2 bases from V and 3 from J; bases not matched to a gene: 7. Germline V gene lookup returns CDR1 SEHNR and CDR2 FQNEAQ (reference sequence). The CDR3 length is 16 residues.

This chain uses TRBV6-1 with TRBJ2-3; 8 bases are a match to TRBD1. The CDR3 loop spans 14 amino acids. Germline V gene sequence: CDR1 MNHNS, CDR2 SASEGT. The V segment lost 6 bases and the J segment 3 bases; nucleotides outside the gene matches: 5. CDR3: CASSPDRGTDTQYF. Here the CDR3 DNA reads TGTGCCAGCAGCCCTGACAGGGGTACAGATACGCAGTATTTT.

The chain uses TRBV7-8 and TRBJ1-4, with TRBD1 identical over 8 bases. This CDR3 spans 15 amino acids. V gave up 0 bases and J gave up 5 bases; unmatched junction bases: 2. Germline loops: CDR1 SGHVS, CDR2 FQNEAQ. In nucleotides, the CDR3 is TGTGCCAGCAGCTTAGCCTGGACAGGGAATGAAAAACTGTTTTTT. Translation: CASSLAWTGNEKLFF.

This chain connects TRBV18 to TRBJ2-1; maybe TRBD2 (5 bases). The CDR3 is made up of 15 amino acids. Trimming pared 6 bases from V and 0 bases from J, leaving 12 bases between. The germline gives CDR1 KGHSH, CDR2 LQKENI. DNA for the CDR3: TGTGCCAGCTCCCTGAGGACTTTCTCCTACAATGAGCAGTTCTTC. It yields the protein CASSLRTFSYNEQFF. The full variable domain, with the rest looked up from reference TRBV18 and TRBJ2-1, is NAGVMQNPRHLVRRRGQEARLRCSPMKGHSHVYWYRQLPEEGLKFMVYLQKENIIDESGMPKERFSAEFPKEGPSILRIQQVVRGDSAAYFCASSLRTFSYNEQFFGPGTRLTVL.

The rearrangement links TRBV18 to TRBJ1-2; D possibly corresponds to TRBD1 (5 bases). The CDR3 is 12 amino acids. V was pared by 2 bases and J by 6 bases, with 7 bases between. Germline CDR1 is KGHSH and CDR2 is LQKENI. CDR3 amino acids: CASSPAGNGYTF. The CDR3 DNA reads as TGTGCCAGCTCACCAGCAGGGAATGGCTACACCTTC.

V gene TRBV5-1 combines with J gene TRBJ2-2, with D possibly TRBD1 on 6 matching bases. The germline CDR1 and CDR2 sequences are SGHRS and YFSETQ. This CDR3 has 15 residues. Trimming left V 6 bases short and J 1 base short, with 13 bases between. The CDR3 sequence is CASTSGTRNTGELFF. The CDR3 coding sequence is TGCGCCAGCACCTCCGGGACACGGAACACCGGGGAGCTGTTTTTT.